Listed below are T cell receptor beta chains from one sample, sequenced in a study of cytomegalovirus exposure and HLA in healthy donors. The assay was immunoSEQ multiplex PCR, and TCRdb's table has in-frame clones only and misses some. The sample lists around 170,000 clones, roughly 80% seen once, with roughly 1.4% in the top ten. The sequenced sample consisted of PBMCs. The receptors originated from a man over 45 in good health and CMV-seropositive. The CDR3 runs from the conserved cysteine through the conserved F or W. The D gene is left open where the match is weak. Only part of the rows carry a size: once, few, many, or a class if the clone is expanded.

abundance	d_gene	j_gene	v_gene	CDR3nt	CDR3aa
-	TRBD2	TRBJ2-1	TRBV9	TGTGCCAGCAGCATCCTCTCTAGCGGGGATTACAATGAGCAGTTCTTC	CASSILSSGDYNEQFF
once	TRBD2	TRBJ2-7	TRBV6-6	TGTGCCAGCAGTTCCCAGCGGGAGCTCTCCTACGAGCAGTACTTC	CASSSQRELSYEQYF
-	-	TRBJ2-7	TRBV5-1	TGCGCCAGCTCCCGGGACAACTCCTACGAGCAGTACTTC	CASSRDNSYEQYF
-	-	TRBJ1-5	TRBV7-2	TGTGCCAGCAGCTTAGGCGCACCCTATCAGCCCCAGCATTTT	CASSLGAPYQPQHF
-	TRBD1	TRBJ1-2	TRBV5-1	TGCGCCAGCAGCTGGGGCCCGGGACAGGGGTTAACAGGCTACACCTTC	CASSWGPGQGLTGYTF
-	TRBD1	TRBJ1-2	TRBV5-1	TGCGCCAGCAGACAGGGGGACCCAGACTATGGCTACACCTTC	CASRQGDPDYGYTF
-	-	TRBJ1-5	TRBV11-2	TGTGCCAGCAGCACGGGACTAAATCAGCCCCAGCATTTT	CASSTGLNQPQHF
-	-	TRBJ1-6	TRBV7-9	TGTTCCAGCAGCTCTGGACAGAGCTCCTATAATTCACCCCTCCACTTT	CSSSSGQSSYNSPLHF
once	TRBD2	TRBJ2-7	TRBV6-5	TGTGCCAGCAGTTACTCGAGGACTAGCGACTCCTACGAGCAGTACTTC	CASSYSRTSDSYEQYF
-	-	TRBJ1-3	TRBV5-1	TGCGCCAGCAGCCCGACTCCGGCGGGGCCCGGGACCTCTGGAAACACCATATATTTT	CASSPTPAGPGTSGNTIYF
-	-	TRBJ2-3	TRBV30	TGTGCCTGGAACCCAGGGTATATCGCCGGAGATACGCAGTATTTT	CAWNPGYIAGDTQYF
-	TRBD2	TRBJ2-2	TRBV4-1	TGCGCCAGCAGCCAAGGCGAACTAGCGGGGGCCGGGGAGCTGTTTTTT	CASSQGELAGAGELFF
-	-	TRBJ1-2	TRBV10-3	TGTGCCATCAGTTCCGGGTCATCCTGGGACTATGGCTACACCTTC	CAISSGSSWDYGYTF
-	TRBD1	TRBJ2-2	TRBV6-1	TGTGCCAGCAGTGAGGACAGGGGGAGGTATGCCGGGGAGCTGTTTTTT	CASSEDRGRYAGELFF
-	-	TRBJ2-3	TRBV7-2	TGTGCCAGCAGCTGGAGCGGGAGCACAGATACGCAGTATTTT	CASSWSGSTDTQYF
-	TRBD1	TRBJ1-1	TRBV18	TGTGCCAGCTCACCAGACAGGGTTGTAACTGAAGCTTTCTTT	CASSPDRVVTEAFF
-	-	TRBJ2-2	TRBV7-3	TGTGCCAGCAGCTTTTGGGCCGTTAGGGGGGAGCTGTTTTTT	CASSFWAVRGELFF
-	-	TRBJ1-4	TRBV29-1	TGCAGCGTTGGAGGCATGGTAGGGGCAACTAATGAAAAACTGTTTTTT	CSVGGMVGATNEKLFF
-	-	TRBJ2-2	TRBV7-2	TGTGCCAGCCGGGGCCAAAGGGGGAGCGGGGAGCTGTTTTTT	CASRGQRGSGELFF
-	-	TRBJ2-2	TRBV9	TGTGCCAGCAGCGTTTCAGGGCCGAACACCGGGGAGCTGTTTTTT	CASSVSGPNTGELFF
-	TRBD1	TRBJ1-1	TRBV27	TGTGCCAGCAGCCTTTCCTGGGACAGCGAAGCTTTCTTT	CASSLSWDSEAFF
once	-	TRBJ2-5	TRBV5-6	TGTGCCAGCAGCTTGCTGGAGACCCAGTACTTC	CASSLLETQYF
few	TRBD1	TRBJ2-7	TRBV11-2	TGTGCCAGCAGCCGACAGGGACGGGAGCAGTACTTC	CASSRQGREQYF
-	TRBD2	TRBJ2-7	TRBV25-1	TGTGCCAGCACTCCCAAGGGAGGGACTAGCGGGAGTTTACAGTACTTC	CASTPKGGTSGSLQYF
-	-	TRBJ1-3	TRBV30	TGTGCCTGGAGTCCCGAAATGGCTGCCTCTGGAAACACCATATATTTT	CAWSPEMAASGNTIYF
-	-	TRBJ2-7	TRBV6-5	TGTGCCAGCAGAAAGGGGGTCGAGCAGTACTTC	CASRKGVEQYF
-	TRBD1	TRBJ2-7	TRBV19	TGTGCCAGTAGTATCGGGACAGGGGGCAGGTACGAGCAGTACTTC	CASSIGTGGRYEQYF
-	-	TRBJ1-2	TRBV15	TGTGCCACCAGCAGAGAATCGTATGGCTACACCTTC	CATSRESYGYTF
-	TRBD1	TRBJ2-7	TRBV4-2	TGTGCCAGCAGCCAGTTCCAGGGGGACCTCTACGAGCAGTACTTC	CASSQFQGDLYEQYF
-	-	TRBJ1-2	TRBV27	TGTGCCAGCAGTCTTACTCAGGACTATGGCTACACCTTC	CASSLTQDYGYTF
-	-	TRBJ2-3	TRBV7-3	TGTGCCAGCAGCTTATGGGGGGGGGCCACAAGCACAGATACGCAGTATTTT	CASSLWGGATSTDTQYF
-	-	TRBJ1-6	TRBV27	TGTGCCAGCAGTTTACTGGGGAGGGCATCCTATAATTCACCCCTCCACTTT	CASSLLGRASYNSPLHF
-	TRBD2	TRBJ2-3	TRBV7-2	TGTGCCAGCACCCCGGGACTAGCGGGGGGAGATACGCAGTATTTT	CASTPGLAGGDTQYF
-	-	TRBJ1-2	TRBV2	TGTGCCAGCAGTGTGGACCGGGGGGTGAAAGGCTACACCTTC	CASSVDRGVKGYTF
-	TRBD2	TRBJ2-5	TRBV6-5	TGTGCCAGCAGACGGGCGGGGGGGGAACAAGAGACCCAGTACTTC	CASRRAGGEQETQYF
-	-	TRBJ2-5	TRBV27	TGTGCCAGCAGTCCAAGGCGGGACGAGACCCAGTACTTC	CASSPRRDETQYF
-	TRBD1	TRBJ2-1	TRBV10-2	TGCGCCAGCGACAGGGGTAATGAGCAGTTCTTC	CASDRGNEQFF
-	-	TRBJ1-1	TRBV6-5	TGTGCCAGCAGTTACTATCAGGGCGGGAACACTGAAGCTTTCTTT	CASSYYQGGNTEAFF
few	TRBD1	TRBJ1-1	TRBV15	TGTGCCACCAGCAGAGACAACAGGGGGCGTGTGGACACTGAAGCTTTCTTT	CATSRDNRGRVDTEAFF
-	-	TRBJ1-5	TRBV15	TGTGCCACCAGCCAACAGGGACGGGGAAATCAGCCCCAGCATTTT	CATSQQGRGNQPQHF
-	TRBD2	TRBJ2-7	TRBV4-2	TGTGCCAGCAGAAACGGACTAGCGGGAGGTTCCTACGAGCAGTACTTC	CASRNGLAGGSYEQYF
-	-	TRBJ2-1	TRBV7-2	TGTGCCAGCAGCTCCTTGGGACTCCACTACAATGAGCAGTTCTTC	CASSSLGLHYNEQFF
-	-	TRBJ2-5	TRBV7-9	TGTGCCAGCAGCTTACCCGGACTGGGGGGGACCCAGTACTTC	CASSLPGLGGTQYF
-	-	TRBJ1-2	TRBV5-6	TGTGCCAGCAGCTTGAACAGCTATGGCTACACCTTC	CASSLNSYGYTF
-	TRBD2	TRBJ2-2	TRBV6-7	TGTGCCAGCAGCCCACCGGGACTAGCGGGAGAGTCCCCCGGGGAGCTGTTTTTT	CASSPPGLAGESPGELFF
-	-	TRBJ1-1	TRBV15	TGTGCCACCAGCAGAGGGGACACTAACACTGAAGCTTTCTTT	CATSRGDTNTEAFF
-	TRBD2	TRBJ2-7	TRBV6-6	TGTGCCACCCTGAGGGAGGGACGGTACTACGAGCAGTACTTC	CATLREGRYYEQYF
-	TRBD1	TRBJ2-1	TRBV19	TGTGCCAGTAGTATCCGGGACAGCTACAATGAGCAGTTCTTC	CASSIRDSYNEQFF
-	TRBD1	TRBJ2-7	TRBV4-1	TGCGCCAGCAGCCAAGGGACAGGGGCCGTCACCTACGAGCAGTACTTC	CASSQGTGAVTYEQYF
-	TRBD1	TRBJ1-2	TRBV29-1	TGCAGCGTTCGACAGGGGGCCAGCTATGGCTACACCTTC	CSVRQGASYGYTF
-	-	TRBJ1-5	TRBV2	TGTGCCAGCAGTGTATCGGGGTACAATCAGCCCCAGCATTTT	CASSVSGYNQPQHF
-	-	TRBJ1-2	TRBV28	TGTGCCAGCAGTCCGCCAGGGTCGGGGGGAACCCCCTTC	CASSPPGSGGTPF
once	TRBD1	TRBJ2-7	TRBV18	TGTGCCAGCTCACCACAGGGACAGGGTGGCAACGAGCAGTACTTC	CASSPQGQGGNEQYF
-	TRBD2	TRBJ2-5	TRBV2	TGTGCCAGCAGTCTGACTAGCGGGAGACAGACCCAGTACTTC	CASSLTSGRQTQYF
-	-	TRBJ2-1	TRBV11-2	TGTGCCAGCAGCCCTGGGGGCTCAAGCTCCTACAATGAGCAGTTCTTC	CASSPGGSSSYNEQFF